This T cell receptor (beta chain) was profiled in a study of T cells expressing NK-cell markers. Whole-study results and caveats: NKG2C+ dominant clonotype frequencies in roughly six donors were roughly 1.0-7.0% of CD8+ T cells.

Concerning this clonotype: Its specificity is not known.

TCRdb reanalyzed the 5' RACE reads and collapses them to one entry per CDR3 protein, without DNA. This sample's table has some 280,000 distinct CDR3 sequences. Germline loops: CDR1 SGHTA, CDR2 FQGNSA. The CDR3 loop spans 16 amino acids. Sample: blood T cells: a sorted CD56 or NKG2C T cell subset, CD4+ or CD8+ T cells, or bulk PBMC T cells (not recorded which). V usage is TRBV7-2 and J usage is TRBJ2-3; TCRdb's D call of TRBD1 is untestable without DNA. This receptor was obtained from a man younger than 35 in good health. CDR3: CASSYRDRGFRDTQYF.